This T cell receptor beta chain derives from a study of T-cell reconstitution after alpha-beta-depleted transplantation in children (dated by TCRdb to 2015 to 2016). A note on the overall study: Using TCR repertoire profiling, the study quantitatively followed how T-cell immune reconstitution unfolded in children after TCRalphabeta/CD19-depleted allogeneic hematopoietic cell transplantation.

A few counts support this clonotype. Its target antigen remains unknown. No per-base quality is available; no much larger clone lies one base away. Library generation was performed with PCR. These reads were obtained on an Illumina HiSeq 2500. TCR library preparation used molecular barcoding, with unique molecular identifiers applied to normalize quantification of the TCRbeta repertoire. TCRdb trimmed public reads at Q25 via fastp, called clones via MiXCR and kept in-frame beta chains. For every CDR3 protein sequence, its rows merge into one entry that carries the most common genes and DNA. Counted in this sample were approximately 640,000 distinct CDR3 sequences; around a sixth of them appeared once. About 1.1% of the sample is in the top ten clones. The CDR3 runs 18 residues from the cysteine to the phenylalanine. CDR3 DNA is the only sequence kept; it has 54 bases, read in frame from the first base. The V end loses 0 bases and the J end loses 4 bases, and a stretch of 19 bases separates them. Sequences MNHEY (CDR1) and SVGAGI (CDR2) are obtained from the germline V gene.

Sequenced material: PBMCs from the stem cell graft donor, taken from the stem cell graft. The chain links TRBV6-5 with TRBJ2-1; the D region is possibly TRBD1 or TRBD2, each matching across 6 bases. The sequence was collected from a human donor who donated a stem cell graft to a child with acute myeloid leukemia. The DNA sequence is TGTGCCAGCAGTTACTCTAGGGGGGAGACACCACTTTACAATGAGCAGTTCTTC. This codes for CASSYSRGETPLYNEQFF.